The 10 T cell receptor beta chains below come from one sample, sequenced in a study of blood T cells in healthy people across ages. A sample-barcoded 5' primer and a J-beta primer mix were used in a second PCR of roughly 6 to 12 cycles. Each CDR3 protein is one row after TCRdb ran MiXCR on the 5' RACE reads. The table includes 850,000 or so distinct CDR3 sequences, 29% detected once. The source material was blood. These receptors were obtained from a woman older than 75 in good health.

This rearrangement joins TRBV6-5 to TRBJ2-3; 7 nucleotides agree with TRBD2. CDR1 and CDR2 from the germline V gene are MNHEY and SVGAGI. The V segment lost 2 bases and the J segment 1 base; nucleotides outside the gene matches: 6. This CDR3 region has 16 residues. The CDR3 is CASSYGRGGRTDTQYF. CDR3 nucleotides: TGTGCCAGCAGTTACGGGCGCGGGGGACGCACAGATACGCAGTATTTT.

This clonotype has at least ten counts. The CDR3, as DNA: TGTGCCAGCTCTAGACCGGGACAGAGCTATGGCTACACCTTC. It translates to CASSRPGQSYGYTF. This chain links TRBV6-5 with TRBJ1-2; TRBD1 matches 7 bases. Germline lookup yields CDR1 MNHEY and CDR2 SVGAGI. The CDR3 runs to 14 residues. V trimming: 8 bases; J trimming: 4 bases; junction bases outside the gene matches: 10.

This clonotype has only a few counts. A single base separates this from a much larger clone, so it may be a read error. V usage is TRBV6-2 or TRBV6-3 and J usage is TRBJ2-1; D is possibly TRBD1 or TRBD2 (5 bases each). The J call may be in error: the DNA end matches TRBJ2-7 better. The CDR3 contains 14 residues. Germline V gene lookup returns CDR1 MNHEY and CDR2 SVGEGT. This CDR3 is CASSWGSSYNEQYF. The CDR3 DNA reads TGTGCCAGCAGCTGGGGGAGCTCCTACAATGAGCAGTACTTC.

The chain has TRBV2 and TRBJ2-5; D possibly corresponds to TRBD1 (5 bases). The V and J ends lost 5 bases and 5 bases respectively, with 12 bases between them. Per the germline V gene, CDR1 is SNHLY and CDR2 is FYNNEI. The CDR3 consists of 13 residues. CDR3 nucleotides: TGTGCCAGCAGTAGTGAAGGGGTTGAGACCCAGTACTTC. Amino acid sequence: CASSSEGVETQYF.

This clonotype was observed a few times. The chain uses TRBV30 and TRBJ2-1; D is perhaps TRBD1 or TRBD2 (5 bases each). The length of the CDR3 is 13 residues. V lost 2 bases and J 7 bases, leaving 12 bases between the germline ends. Germline CDR1 reads GTSNPN; CDR2 reads SVGIG (reference sequence). The CDR3 sequence: CAWSIGTANEQFF. In DNA form, the CDR3 reads TGTGCCTGGAGTATCGGGACCGCAAATGAGCAGTTCTTC.

This clonotype was detected ten times or more. V and J are TRBV25-1 and TRBJ2-4; 9 bases agree with TRBD1. The CDR3 totals 19 residues. Unmatched junction bases numbered 10, after V lost 1 base and J lost 0 bases. Per germline, CDR1 MGHDK and CDR2 SYGVNS. The CDR3 DNA reads as TGTGCCAGCAGTGAATCGGGAACAGGGGGCCCGCTAGCCAAAAACATTCAGTACTTC. Translating it yields CASSESGTGGPLAKNIQYF. Drawing the rest from reference TRBV25-1 and TRBJ2-4, the complete variable domain is EADIYQTPRYLVIGTGKKITLECSQTMGHDKMYWYQQDPGMELHLIHYSYGVNSTEKGDLSSESTVSRIRTEHFPLTLESARPSHTSQYLCASSESGTGGPLAKNIQYFGAGTRLSVL.

This clonotype was seen more than once but under ten times. V gene TRBV6-1 combines with J gene TRBJ2-3, with TRBD1 identical over 8 bases. The length of the CDR3 is 16 residues. Germline trimming cut 7 bases from V and 4 bases from J; bases unmatched to any gene: 13. Per germline, CDR1 MNHNS and CDR2 SASEGT. The CDR3 loop is CASINLRTGSADTQYF. The CDR3, as DNA: TGTGCCAGCATCAACCTACGGACAGGGTCGGCAGATACGCAGTATTTT.

This clonotype was counted once. Possible read error: a much larger clone is one base away. V gene TRBV4-1 combines with J gene TRBJ2-3, with 8 bases identical to TRBD2. The CDR3 consists of 17 residues. CDR1 is MGHRA and CDR2 is YSYEKL in the germline V gene. V trimming: 4 bases; J trimming: 5 bases; junction bases outside the gene matches: 14. DNA of the CDR3: TGCGCCAGCAGCCCGTACCGCAGCGGGGGCCCTCGAGATACGCAGTATTTT. It yields the protein CASSPYRSGGPRDTQYF.

This clonotype was observed a handful of times. With a much larger clone just one base away, this may be a read error. V is TRBV28 and J is TRBJ2-3; D is ambiguous. This CDR3 contains 14 residues. Germline CDR1 MDHEN, CDR2 SYDVKM. V was clipped by 6 bases and J by 2 bases, with 12 bases between them. This CDR3 reads CASRFGRYTDTQYF. The CDR3 DNA follows: TGTGCCAGCAGGTTTGGTCGGTACACAGATACGCAGTATTTT.

The J gene is TRBJ2-1, the V gene TRBV20-1; D gene ambiguous. The end of the DNA aligns better with TRBJ2-7, so the J call may be wrong. The CDR3 totals 12 residues. CDR1 DFQATT and CDR2 SNEGSKA come from the germline V gene (reference sequence). The CDR3 loop reads CSASQGYNEQYF. The CDR3 region has the DNA TGCAGTGCTAGTCAAGGCTACAATGAGCAGTACTTC.